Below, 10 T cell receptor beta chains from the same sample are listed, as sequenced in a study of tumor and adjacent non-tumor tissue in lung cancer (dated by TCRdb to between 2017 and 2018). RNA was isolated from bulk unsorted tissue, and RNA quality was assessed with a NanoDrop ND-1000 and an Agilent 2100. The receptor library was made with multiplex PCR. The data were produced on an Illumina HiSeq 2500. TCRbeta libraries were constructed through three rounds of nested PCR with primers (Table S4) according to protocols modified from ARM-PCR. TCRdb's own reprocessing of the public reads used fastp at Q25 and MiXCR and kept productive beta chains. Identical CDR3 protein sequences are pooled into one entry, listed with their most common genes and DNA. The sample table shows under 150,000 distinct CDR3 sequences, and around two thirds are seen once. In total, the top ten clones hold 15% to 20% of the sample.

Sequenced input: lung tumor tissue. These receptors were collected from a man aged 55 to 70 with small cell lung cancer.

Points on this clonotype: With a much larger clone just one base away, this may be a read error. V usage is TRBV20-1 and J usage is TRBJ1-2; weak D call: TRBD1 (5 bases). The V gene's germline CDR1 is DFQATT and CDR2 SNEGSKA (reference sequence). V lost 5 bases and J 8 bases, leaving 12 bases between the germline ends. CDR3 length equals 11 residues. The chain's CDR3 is CSAWSGKGYTF. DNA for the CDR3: TGCAGTGCTTGGTCAGGGAAGGGCTACACCTTC.

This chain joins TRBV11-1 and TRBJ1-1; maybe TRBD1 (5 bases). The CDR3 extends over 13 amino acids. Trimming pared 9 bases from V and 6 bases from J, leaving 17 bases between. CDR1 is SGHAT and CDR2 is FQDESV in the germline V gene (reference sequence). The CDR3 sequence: CASSATRGAEAFF. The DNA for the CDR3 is TGTGCCAGTAGCGCTACCAGAGGGGCTGAAGCTTTCTTT.

The CDR3 bases are TGTGCCAGCAGCCAACAGGGGCCGCAACCCGATACGCAGTATTTT. Translated, it gives CASSQQGPQPDTQYF. The chain joins TRBV6-6 to TRBJ2-3; TRBD1 agrees at 7 bases. The CDR3 length is 15 residues. Germline CDR1 is MNHNY and CDR2 is SVGAGI (reference sequence). Trimming removed 6 bases from V and 6 bases from J; junction bases left unmatched: 12.

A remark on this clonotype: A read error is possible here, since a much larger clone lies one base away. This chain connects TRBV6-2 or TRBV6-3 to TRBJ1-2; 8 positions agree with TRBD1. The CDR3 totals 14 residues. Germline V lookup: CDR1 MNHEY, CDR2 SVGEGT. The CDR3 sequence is CASSYSTGAYGYIF. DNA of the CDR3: TGTGCCAGCAGTTACTCGACAGGGGCCTATGGCTACATCTTC.

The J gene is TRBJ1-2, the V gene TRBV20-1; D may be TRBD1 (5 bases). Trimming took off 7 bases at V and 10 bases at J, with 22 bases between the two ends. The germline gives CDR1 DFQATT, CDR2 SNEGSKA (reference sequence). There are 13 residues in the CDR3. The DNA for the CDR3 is TGCAGTGTTCCAACACAGGTTTCGGTAGCCTACACCTTC. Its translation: CSVPTQVSVAYTF.

The CDR3 DNA is TGTCCCAACAGTCCCCCGACAGGGGAGGGTGAAAAACTGTTTTTT. It specifies CPNSPPTGEGEKLFF. V and J are TRBV6-5 and TRBJ1-4, with 8 bases fitting TRBD1. The germline V gene encodes CDR1 MNHEY and CDR2 SVGAGI. This CDR3 is built from 15 residues.

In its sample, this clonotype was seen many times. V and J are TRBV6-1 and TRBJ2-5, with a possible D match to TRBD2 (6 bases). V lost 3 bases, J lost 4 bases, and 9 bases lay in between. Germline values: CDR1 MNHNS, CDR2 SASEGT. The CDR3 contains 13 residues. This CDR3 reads CASSEAGLETQYF. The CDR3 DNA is TGTGCCAGCAGTGAGGCGGGATTAGAGACCCAGTACTTC.

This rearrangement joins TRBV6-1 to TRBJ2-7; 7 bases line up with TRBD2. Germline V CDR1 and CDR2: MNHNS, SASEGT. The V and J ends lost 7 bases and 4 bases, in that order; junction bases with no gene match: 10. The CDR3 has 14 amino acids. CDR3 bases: TGTGCCAGCAAAAGGGCGGGAGAATCGTACGAGCAGTACGTC. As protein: CASKRAGESYEQYV.

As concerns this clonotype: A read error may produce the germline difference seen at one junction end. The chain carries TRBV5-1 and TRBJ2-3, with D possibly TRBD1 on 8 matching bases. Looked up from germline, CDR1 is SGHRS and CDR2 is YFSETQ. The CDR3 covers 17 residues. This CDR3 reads CANSLATGGASTDTQYF. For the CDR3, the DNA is TGCGCCAACAGCTTGGCCACAGGGGGGGCTAGCACAGATACGCAGTATTTT.

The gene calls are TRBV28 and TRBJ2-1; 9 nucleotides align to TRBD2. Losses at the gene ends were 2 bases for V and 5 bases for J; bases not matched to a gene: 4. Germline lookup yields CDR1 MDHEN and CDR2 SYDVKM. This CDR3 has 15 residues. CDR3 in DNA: TGTGCCAGCAGTTTAGTAGCGGGAGCCAACAATGAGCAGTTCTTC. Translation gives CASSLVAGANNEQFF.